This T cell receptor (beta chain) comes out of a study of control samples from healthy donors and cancer patients. This CDR3 spans 16 amino acids. The V and J ends lost 5 bases and 0 bases, in that order; junction bases with no gene match: 7. Germline assignment: CDR1 SGDLS and CDR2 YYNGEE. Libraries were prepared by immunoSEQ multiplex PCR; TCRdb keeps only in-frame clonotypes and omits some of them. This table has under 200,000 clones, 90% to 95% appearing once. This chain uses TRBV9 with TRBJ2-1; 8 bases fit TRBD2. The clonotype originates from a man between 60 and 70 years old with colorectal cancer. Sequencing was performed on PBMCs. CDR3 residues: CASSASGGRSYNEQFF. The CDR3 nucleotides read TGTGCCAGCAGTGCATCGGGGGGGCGCTCCTACAATGAGCAGTTCTTC.